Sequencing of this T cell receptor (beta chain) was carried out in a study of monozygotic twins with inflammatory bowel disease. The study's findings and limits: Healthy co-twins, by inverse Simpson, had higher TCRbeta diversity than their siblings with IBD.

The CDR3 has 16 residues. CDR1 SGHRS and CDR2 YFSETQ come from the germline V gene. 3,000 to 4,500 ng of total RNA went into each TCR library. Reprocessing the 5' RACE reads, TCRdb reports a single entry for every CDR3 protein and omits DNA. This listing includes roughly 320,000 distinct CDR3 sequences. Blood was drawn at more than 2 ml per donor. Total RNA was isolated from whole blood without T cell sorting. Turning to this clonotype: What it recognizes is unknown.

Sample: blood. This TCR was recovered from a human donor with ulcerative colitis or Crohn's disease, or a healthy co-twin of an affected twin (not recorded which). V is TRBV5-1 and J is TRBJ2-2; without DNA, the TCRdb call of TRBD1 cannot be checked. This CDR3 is CASSGSPGQGVGELFF. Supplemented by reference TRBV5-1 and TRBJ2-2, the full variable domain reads KAGVTQTPRYLIKTRGQQVTLSCSPISGHRSVSWYQQTPGQGLQFLFEYFSETQRNKGNFPGRFSGRQFSNSRSEMNVSTLELGDSALYLCASSGSPGQGVGELFFGEGSRLTVL.